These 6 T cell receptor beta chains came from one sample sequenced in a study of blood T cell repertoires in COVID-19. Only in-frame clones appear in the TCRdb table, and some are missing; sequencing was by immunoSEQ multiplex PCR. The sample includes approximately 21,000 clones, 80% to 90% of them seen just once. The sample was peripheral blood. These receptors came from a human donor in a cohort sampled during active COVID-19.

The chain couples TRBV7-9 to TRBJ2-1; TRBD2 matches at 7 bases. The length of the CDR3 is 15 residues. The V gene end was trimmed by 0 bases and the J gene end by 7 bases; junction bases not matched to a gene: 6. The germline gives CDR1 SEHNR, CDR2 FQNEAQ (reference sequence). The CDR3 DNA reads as TGTGCCAGCAGCTTAGCTAGCGGGCGTAGGAATGAGCAGTTCTTC. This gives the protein CASSLASGRRNEQFF. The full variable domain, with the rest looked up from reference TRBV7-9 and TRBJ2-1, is DTGVSQNPRHKITKRGQNVTFRCDPISEHNRLYWYRQTLGQGPEFLTYFQNEAQLEKSRLLSDRFSAERPKGSFSTLEIQRTEQGDSAMYLCASSLASGRRNEQFFGPGTRLTVL.

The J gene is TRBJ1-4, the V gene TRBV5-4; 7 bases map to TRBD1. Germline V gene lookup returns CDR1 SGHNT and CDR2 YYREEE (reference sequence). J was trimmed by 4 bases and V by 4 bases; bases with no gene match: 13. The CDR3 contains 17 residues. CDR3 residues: CASSADPRQGGNEKLFF. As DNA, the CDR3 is TGTGCCAGCAGCGCCGACCCCAGACAGGGCGGTAATGAAAAACTGTTTTTT.

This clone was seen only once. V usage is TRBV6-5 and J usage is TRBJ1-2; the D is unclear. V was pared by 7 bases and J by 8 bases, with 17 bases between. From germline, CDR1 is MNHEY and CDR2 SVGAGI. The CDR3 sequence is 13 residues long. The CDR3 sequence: CASTPSAVGGYTF. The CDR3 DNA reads TGTGCCAGCACCCCCTCGGCCGTGGGCGGCTACACCTTC.

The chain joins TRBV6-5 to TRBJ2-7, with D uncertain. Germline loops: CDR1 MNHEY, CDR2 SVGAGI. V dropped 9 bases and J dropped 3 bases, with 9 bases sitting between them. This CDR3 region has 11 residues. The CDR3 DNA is TGTGCCAGTAGGAGTATCTACGAGCAGTACTTC. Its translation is CASRSIYEQYF.

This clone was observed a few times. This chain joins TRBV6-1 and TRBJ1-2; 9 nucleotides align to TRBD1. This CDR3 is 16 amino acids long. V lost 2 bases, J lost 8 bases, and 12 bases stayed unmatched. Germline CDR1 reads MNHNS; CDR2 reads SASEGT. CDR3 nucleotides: TGTGCCAGCAGTGAAAGCATCTCCGGACAGGGGTACGGCTACACCTTC. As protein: CASSESISGQGYGYTF.

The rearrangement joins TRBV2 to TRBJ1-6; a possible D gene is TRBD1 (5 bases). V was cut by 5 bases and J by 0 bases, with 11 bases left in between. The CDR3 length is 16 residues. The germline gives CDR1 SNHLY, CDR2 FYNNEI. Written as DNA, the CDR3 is TGTGCCAGCAGTCTACAGGAGAGCTCCTATAATTCACCCCTCCACTTT. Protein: CASSLQESSYNSPLHF.